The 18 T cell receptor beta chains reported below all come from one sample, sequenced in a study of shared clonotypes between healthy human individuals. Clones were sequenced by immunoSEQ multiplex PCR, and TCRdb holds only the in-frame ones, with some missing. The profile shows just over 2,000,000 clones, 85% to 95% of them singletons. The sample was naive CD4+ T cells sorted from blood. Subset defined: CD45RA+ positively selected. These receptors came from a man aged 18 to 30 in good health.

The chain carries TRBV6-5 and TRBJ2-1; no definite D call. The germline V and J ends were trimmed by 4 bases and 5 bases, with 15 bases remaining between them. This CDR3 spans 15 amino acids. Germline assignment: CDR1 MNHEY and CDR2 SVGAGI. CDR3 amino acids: CASSSLTPTHNEQFF. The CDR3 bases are TGTGCCAGCAGTTCTCTGACCCCTACCCACAATGAGCAGTTCTTC.

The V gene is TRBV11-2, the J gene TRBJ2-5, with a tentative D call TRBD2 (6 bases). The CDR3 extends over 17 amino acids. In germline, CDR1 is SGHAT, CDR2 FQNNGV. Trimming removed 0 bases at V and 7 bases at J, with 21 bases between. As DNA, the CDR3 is TGTGCCAGCAGCTTAGAGAGGGGACTGGCGCCTTTGGTGACCCAGTACTTC. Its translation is CASSLERGLAPLVTQYF.

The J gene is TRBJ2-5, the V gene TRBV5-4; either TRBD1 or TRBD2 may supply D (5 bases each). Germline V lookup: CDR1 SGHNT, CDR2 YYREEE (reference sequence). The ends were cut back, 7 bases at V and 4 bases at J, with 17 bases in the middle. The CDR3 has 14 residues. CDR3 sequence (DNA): TGTGCCAGCGCCAGGGAGTCGGCACCAGAGACCCAGTACTTC. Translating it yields CASARESAPETQYF.

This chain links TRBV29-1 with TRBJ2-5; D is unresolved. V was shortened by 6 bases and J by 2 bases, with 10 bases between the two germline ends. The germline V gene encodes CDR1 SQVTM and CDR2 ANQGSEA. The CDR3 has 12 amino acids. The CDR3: CSVTGNQETQYF. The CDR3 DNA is TGCAGCGTGACCGGTAATCAAGAGACCCAGTACTTC.

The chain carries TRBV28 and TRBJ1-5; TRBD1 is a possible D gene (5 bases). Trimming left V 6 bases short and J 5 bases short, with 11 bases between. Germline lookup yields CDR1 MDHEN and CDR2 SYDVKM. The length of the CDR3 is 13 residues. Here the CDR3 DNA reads TGTGCCAGCAGCCCTTGGGACCATCAGCCCCAGCATTTT. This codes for CASSPWDHQPQHF.

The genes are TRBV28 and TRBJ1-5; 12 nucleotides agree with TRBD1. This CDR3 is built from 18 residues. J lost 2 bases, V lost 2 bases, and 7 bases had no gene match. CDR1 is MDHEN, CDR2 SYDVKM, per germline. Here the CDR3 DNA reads TGTGCCAGCAGTTTACCCGGGACAGGGGGCGCGGGCAATCAGCCCCAGCATTTT. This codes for CASSLPGTGGAGNQPQHF.

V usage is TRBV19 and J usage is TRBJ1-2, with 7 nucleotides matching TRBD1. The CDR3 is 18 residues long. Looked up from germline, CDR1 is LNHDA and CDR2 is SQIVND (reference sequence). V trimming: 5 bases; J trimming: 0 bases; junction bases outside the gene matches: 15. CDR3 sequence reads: CASSSLRDRGNPNYGYTF. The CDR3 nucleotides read TGTGCCAGTAGTTCGCTGCGGGACAGAGGTAACCCTAACTATGGCTACACCTTC.

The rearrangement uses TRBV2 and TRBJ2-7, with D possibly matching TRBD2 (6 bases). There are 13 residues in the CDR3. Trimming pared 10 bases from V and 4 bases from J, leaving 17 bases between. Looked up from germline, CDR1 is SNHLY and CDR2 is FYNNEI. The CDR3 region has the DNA TGTGCCACCATGGGGGGTCTCGGGTACGAGCAGTACTTC. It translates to CATMGGLGYEQYF.

The CDR3 bases are TGTGCCAGCAGTGAAGCAGGCTGGGGGGGGTCCTACGAGCAGTACTTC. Its translation is CASSEAGWGGSYEQYF. The V and J genes are TRBV2 and TRBJ2-7; TRBD2 matches 7 bases. Germline V lookup: CDR1 SNHLY, CDR2 FYNNEI. V gave up 0 bases and J gave up 1 base; unmatched junction bases: 6. This CDR3 contains 16 residues. The complete variable domain, with remaining parts taken from reference TRBV2 and TRBJ2-7, reads EPEVTQTPSHQVTQMGQEVILRCVPISNHLYFYWYRQILGQKVEFLVSFYNNEISEKSEIFDDQFSVERPDGSNFTLKIRSTKLEDSAMYFCASSEAGWGGSYEQYFGPGTRLTVT.

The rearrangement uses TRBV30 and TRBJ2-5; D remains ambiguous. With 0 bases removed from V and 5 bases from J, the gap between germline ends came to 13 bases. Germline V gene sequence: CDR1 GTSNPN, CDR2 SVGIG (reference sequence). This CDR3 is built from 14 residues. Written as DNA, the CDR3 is TGTGCCTGGAGTGTAAACAGTTTGGGGGAGACCCAGTACTTC. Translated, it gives CAWSVNSLGETQYF.

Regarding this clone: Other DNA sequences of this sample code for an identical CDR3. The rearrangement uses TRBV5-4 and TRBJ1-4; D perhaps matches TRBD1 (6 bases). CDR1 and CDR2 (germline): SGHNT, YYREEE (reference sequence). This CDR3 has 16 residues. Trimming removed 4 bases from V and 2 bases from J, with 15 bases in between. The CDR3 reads CASSGGPGLTNEKLFF. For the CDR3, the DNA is TGTGCCAGCAGCGGGGGCCCCGGGTTGACTAATGAAAAACTGTTTTTT.

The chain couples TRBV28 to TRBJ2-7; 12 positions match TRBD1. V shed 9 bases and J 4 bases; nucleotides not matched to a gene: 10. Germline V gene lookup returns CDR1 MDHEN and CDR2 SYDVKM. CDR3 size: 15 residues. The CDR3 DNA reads TGTGCCAGTTTCACCCCGGGACAGGGGGCGTACGAGCAGTACTTC. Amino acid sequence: CASFTPGQGAYEQYF.

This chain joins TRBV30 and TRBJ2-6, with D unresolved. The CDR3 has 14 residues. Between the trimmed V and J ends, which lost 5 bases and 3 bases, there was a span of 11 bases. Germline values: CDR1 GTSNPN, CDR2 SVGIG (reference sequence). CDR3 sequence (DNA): TGTGCCTGGGGACCGCCTTTTGGGGCCAACGTCCTGACTTTC. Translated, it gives CAWGPPFGANVLTF. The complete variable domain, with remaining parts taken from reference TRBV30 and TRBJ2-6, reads SQTIHQWPATLVQPVGSPLSLECTVEGTSNPNLYWYRQAAGRGLQLLFYSVGIGQISSEVPQNLSASRPQDRQFILSSKKLLLSDSGFYLCAWGPPFGANVLTFGAGSRLTVL.

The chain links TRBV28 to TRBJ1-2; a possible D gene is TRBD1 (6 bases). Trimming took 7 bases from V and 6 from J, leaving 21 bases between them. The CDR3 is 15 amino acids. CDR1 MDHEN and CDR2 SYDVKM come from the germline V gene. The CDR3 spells CASNSASDRTNGYTF. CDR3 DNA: TGTGCCAGCAACTCCGCATCTGACAGGACTAATGGCTACACCTTC.

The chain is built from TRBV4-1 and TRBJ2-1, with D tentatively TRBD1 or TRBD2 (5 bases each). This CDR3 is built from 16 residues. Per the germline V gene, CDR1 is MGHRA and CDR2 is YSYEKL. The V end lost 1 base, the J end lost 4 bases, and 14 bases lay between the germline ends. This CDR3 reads CASSQGALGPYNEQFF. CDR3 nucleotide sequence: TGCGCCAGCAGCCAAGGCGCTTTGGGACCGTACAATGAGCAGTTCTTC.

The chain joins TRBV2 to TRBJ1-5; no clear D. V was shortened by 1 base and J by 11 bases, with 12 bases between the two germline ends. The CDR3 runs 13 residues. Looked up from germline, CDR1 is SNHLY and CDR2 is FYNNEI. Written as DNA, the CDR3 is TGTGCCAGCAGTGAAGAGGCTGGGCAGACCCAGCATTTT. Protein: CASSEEAGQTQHF.

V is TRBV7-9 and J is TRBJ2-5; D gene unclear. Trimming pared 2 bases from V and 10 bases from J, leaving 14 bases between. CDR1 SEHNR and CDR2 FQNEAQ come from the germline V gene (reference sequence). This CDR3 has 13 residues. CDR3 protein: CASSLLGSGFQYF. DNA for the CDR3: TGTGCCAGCAGCTTATTGGGGTCTGGATTCCAGTACTTC.

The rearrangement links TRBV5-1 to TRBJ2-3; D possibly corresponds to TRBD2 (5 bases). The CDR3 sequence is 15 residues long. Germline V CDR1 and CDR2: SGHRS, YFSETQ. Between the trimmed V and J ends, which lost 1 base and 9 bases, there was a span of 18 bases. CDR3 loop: CASSLTSPLVPTQYF. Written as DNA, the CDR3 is TGCGCCAGCAGCTTGACCTCTCCACTAGTTCCAACGCAGTATTTT.